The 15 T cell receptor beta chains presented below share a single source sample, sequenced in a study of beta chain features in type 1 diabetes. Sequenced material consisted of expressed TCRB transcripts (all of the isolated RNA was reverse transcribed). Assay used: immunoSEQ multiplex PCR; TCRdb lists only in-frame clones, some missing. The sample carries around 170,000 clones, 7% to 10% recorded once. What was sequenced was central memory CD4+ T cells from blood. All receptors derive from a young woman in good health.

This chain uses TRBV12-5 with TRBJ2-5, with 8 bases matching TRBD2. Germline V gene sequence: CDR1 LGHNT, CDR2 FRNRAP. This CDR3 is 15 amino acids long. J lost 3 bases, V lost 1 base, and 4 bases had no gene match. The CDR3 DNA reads TGTGCTAGTGGTTTGGGTAGCGGGGCCAAAGAGACCCAGTACTTC. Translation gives CASGLGSGAKETQYF.

The chain's CDR3 is CASSLMTGAEAFF. Here the CDR3 DNA reads TGTGCCAGCAGCTTGATGACAGGAGCTGAAGCTTTCTTT. J is TRBJ1-1 and V is TRBV11-2; weak D call: TRBD1 (6 bases). V lost 3 bases and J 6 bases, leaving 11 bases between the germline ends. The CDR3 contains 13 residues. Germline V gives CDR1 SGHAT, CDR2 FQNNGV.

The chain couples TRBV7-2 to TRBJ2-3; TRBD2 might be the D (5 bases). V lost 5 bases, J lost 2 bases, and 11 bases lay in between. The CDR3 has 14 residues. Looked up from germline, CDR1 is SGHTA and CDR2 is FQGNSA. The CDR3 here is CASSRDYLTDTQYF. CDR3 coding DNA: TGTGCCAGCAGCCGCGACTATCTCACAGATACGCAGTATTTT.

The CDR3: CASSDRDTGELFF. CDR3 DNA: TGCGCCAGCTCCGACAGGGACACCGGGGAGCTGTTTTTT. J is TRBJ2-2 and V is TRBV5-1, with 7 bases lining up with TRBD1. CDR1 is SGHRS, CDR2 YFSETQ, per germline. V was clipped by 7 bases and J by 3 bases; unmatched bases: 3. The CDR3 has 13 amino acids.

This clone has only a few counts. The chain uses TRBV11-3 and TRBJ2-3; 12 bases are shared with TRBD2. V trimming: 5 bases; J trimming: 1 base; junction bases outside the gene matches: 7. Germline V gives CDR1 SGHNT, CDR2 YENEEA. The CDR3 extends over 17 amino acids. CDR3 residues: CASSKRLAGDRTDTQYF. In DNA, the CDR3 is TGTGCCAGCAGCAAAAGACTAGCGGGAGACCGCACAGATACGCAGTATTTT. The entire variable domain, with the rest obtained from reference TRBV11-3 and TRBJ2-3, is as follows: EAGVVQSPRYKIIEKKQPVAFWCNPISGHNTLYWYLQNLGQGPELLIRYENEEAVDDSQLPKDRFSAERLKGVDSTLKIQPAELGDSAVYLCASSKRLAGDRTDTQYFGPGTRLTVL.

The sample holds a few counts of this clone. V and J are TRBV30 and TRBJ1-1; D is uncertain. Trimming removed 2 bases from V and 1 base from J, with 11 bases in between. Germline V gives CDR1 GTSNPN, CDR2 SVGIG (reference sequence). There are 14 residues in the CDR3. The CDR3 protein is CAWSSLAPNTEAFF. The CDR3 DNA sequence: TGTGCCTGGAGTTCCCTAGCCCCGAACACTGAAGCTTTCTTT.

In DNA, the CDR3 is TGCGCCAGCAGCTTGGGAAGTGTCTATCAAGAGACCCAGTACTTC. This gives the protein CASSLGSVYQETQYF. The chain carries TRBV5-1 and TRBJ2-5; D gene ambiguous. This CDR3 spans 15 amino acids. V shed 0 bases and J shed 2 bases, with 11 bases lying between them. The germline V gene encodes CDR1 SGHRS and CDR2 YFSETQ.

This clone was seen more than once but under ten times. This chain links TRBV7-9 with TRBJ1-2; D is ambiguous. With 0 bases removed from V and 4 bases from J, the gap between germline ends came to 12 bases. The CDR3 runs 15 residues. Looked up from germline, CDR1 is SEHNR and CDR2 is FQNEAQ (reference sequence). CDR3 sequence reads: CASSLASDISYGYTF. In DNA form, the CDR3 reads TGTGCCAGCAGCTTAGCTTCAGACATCTCCTATGGCTACACCTTC.

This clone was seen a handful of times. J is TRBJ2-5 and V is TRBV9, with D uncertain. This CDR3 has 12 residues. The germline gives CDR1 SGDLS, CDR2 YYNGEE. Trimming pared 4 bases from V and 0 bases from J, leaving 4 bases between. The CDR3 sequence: CASSTNQETQYF. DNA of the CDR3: TGTGCCAGCAGCACTAACCAAGAGACCCAGTACTTC.

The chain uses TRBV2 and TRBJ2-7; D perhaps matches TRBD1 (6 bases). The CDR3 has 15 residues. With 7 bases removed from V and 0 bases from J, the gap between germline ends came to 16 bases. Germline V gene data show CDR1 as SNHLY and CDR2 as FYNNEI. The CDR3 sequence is CASKPGTFLSYEQYF. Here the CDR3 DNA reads TGTGCCAGCAAGCCAGGGACATTCCTCTCCTACGAGCAGTACTTC.

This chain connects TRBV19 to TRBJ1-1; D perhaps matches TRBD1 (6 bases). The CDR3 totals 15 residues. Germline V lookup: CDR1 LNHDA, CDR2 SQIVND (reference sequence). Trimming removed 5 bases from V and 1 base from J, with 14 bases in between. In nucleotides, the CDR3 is TGTGCCAGTAGTGATATACAGGGAACGAACACTGAAGCTTTCTTT. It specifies CASSDIQGTNTEAFF.

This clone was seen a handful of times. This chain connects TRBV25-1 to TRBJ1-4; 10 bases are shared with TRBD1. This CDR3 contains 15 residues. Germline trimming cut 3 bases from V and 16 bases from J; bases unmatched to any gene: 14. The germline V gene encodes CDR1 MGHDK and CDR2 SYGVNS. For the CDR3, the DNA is TGTGCCAGCAGTGATTCCGGGACAGGGGACACTAGGCGGTTTTTT. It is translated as CASSDSGTGDTRRFF.

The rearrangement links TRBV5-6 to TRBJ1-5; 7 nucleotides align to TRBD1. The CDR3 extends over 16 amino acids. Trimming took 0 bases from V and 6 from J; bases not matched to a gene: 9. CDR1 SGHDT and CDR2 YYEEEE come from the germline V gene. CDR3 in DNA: TGTGCCAGCAGCTTGGGGGCGACAGGGTCTCGTCAGCCCCAGCATTTT. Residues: CASSLGATGSRQPQHF.

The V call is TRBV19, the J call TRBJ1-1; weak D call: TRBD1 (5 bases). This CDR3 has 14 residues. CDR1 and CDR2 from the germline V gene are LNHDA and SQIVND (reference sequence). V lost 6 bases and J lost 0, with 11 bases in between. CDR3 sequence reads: CASSRGVLNTEAFF. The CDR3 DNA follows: TGTGCCAGTAGCCGGGGGGTGCTGAACACTGAAGCTTTCTTT. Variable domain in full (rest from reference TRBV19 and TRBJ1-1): DGGITQSPKYLFRKEGQNVTLSCEQNLNHDAMYWYRQDPGQGLRLIYYSQIVNDFQKGDIAEGYSVSREKKESFPLTVTSAQKNPTAFYLCASSRGVLNTEAFFGQGTRLTVV.

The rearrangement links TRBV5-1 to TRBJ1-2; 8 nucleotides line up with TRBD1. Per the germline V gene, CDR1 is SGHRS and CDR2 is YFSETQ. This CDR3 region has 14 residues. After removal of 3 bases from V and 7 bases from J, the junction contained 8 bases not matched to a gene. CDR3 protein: CASSSGGATPGYTF. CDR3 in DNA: TGCGCCAGCAGCTCAGGGGGCGCAACCCCTGGCTACACCTTC.